This T cell receptor beta chain appears in the sequencing data of a study of shared clonotypes between healthy human individuals. The study's findings and limits: Sampling included only blood; tissue repertoires likely differ.

The repertoire was sequenced with immunoSEQ multiplex PCR; TCRdb's copy has only in-frame clones and lacks some. Of around 530,000 clones in the sample, 70% to 80% are singletons; the top ten hold about 12%. The V and J ends lost 5 bases and 5 bases respectively, with 10 bases between them. Germline-derived CDR1 and CDR2 are SGHAT and FQNNGV. The CDR3 is 13 amino acids. Turning to this clone: Its specificity is unknown.

The TCR was taken from a woman aged 35 to 49 in good health. Some clones in this sample may be carry-over from other donors' samples. The source material was PBMCs. The chain joins TRBV11-2 to TRBJ2-4; D is possibly TRBD1 or TRBD2 (5 bases each). Here the CDR3 reads CASSRDPQNIQYF. The CDR3 DNA is TGTGCCAGCAGCAGGGACCCTCAAAACATTCAGTACTTC.